Each of the 8 T cell receptor beta chains below was sequenced from the same sample in a study of shared clonotypes between healthy human individuals. Clones were read by immunoSEQ multiplex PCR, and TCRdb kept only the in-frame ones, dropping some. This sample has over 1.4 million clones, with 96% found just once. The sequencing input was naive CD4+ T cells sorted from blood. Subset given: CD45RA+ positively selected. The receptors were gathered from a man aged 30-40 years in good health.

The V and J genes are TRBV4-1 and TRBJ2-1; TRBD2 matches 7 bases. J gave up 0 bases and V 7 bases, and 9 bases lay outside the gene matches. The CDR3 spans 16 residues. Germline CDR1 and CDR2: MGHRA and YSYEKL. CDR3 DNA: TGCGCCAGCACCCCCGGCGGGAGAAGCTCCTACAATGAGCAGTTCTTC. Translated, it gives CASTPGGRSSYNEQFF.

This clone was seen a single time. The J gene is TRBJ2-3, the V gene TRBV2, with 10 positions matching TRBD2. CDR1 is SNHLY and CDR2 is FYNNEI in the germline V gene. Losses at the gene ends were 4 bases for V and 11 bases for J; bases not matched to a gene: 6. The CDR3 length is 13 residues. DNA of the CDR3: TGTGCCAGCAGTGCCCCGGGACTAGCGAAGCAGTATTTT. This codes for CASSAPGLAKQYF.

J is TRBJ2-1 and V is TRBV19; TRBD2 agrees at 10 bases. The CDR3 loop spans 18 amino acids. The germline V gene encodes CDR1 LNHDA and CDR2 SQIVND (reference sequence). V dropped 2 bases and J dropped 4; count of bases not matched to a gene: 11. The CDR3 DNA sequence: TGTGCCAGTAGTATACGGCTAGCGGGGGCCAACTCGTACAATGAGCAGTTCTTC. Translated: CASSIRLAGANSYNEQFF.

In DNA, the CDR3 is TGTGCCAGCAGCCGTGGTCCGGGACTAGCGGTGCCTTACAATGAGCAGTTCTTC. Protein sequence: CASSRGPGLAVPYNEQFF. The chain combines TRBV5-5 with TRBJ2-1; 11 bases line up with TRBD2. J lost 4 bases, V lost 4 bases, and 13 bases had no gene match. Germline CDR1 is SGHKS and CDR2 is YYEKEE (reference sequence). This CDR3 has 18 amino acids.

The CDR3 DNA sequence: TGTGCCAGTAGGGTGGCGGGAGCAGGCACAGATACGCAGTATTTT. Amino acid sequence: CASRVAGAGTDTQYF. The rearrangement joins TRBV19 to TRBJ2-3, with TRBD2 matching over 7 bases. The CDR3 is made up of 15 amino acids. Trimming took 6 bases from V and 1 from J; bases not matched to a gene: 7. Germline V gene data show CDR1 as LNHDA and CDR2 as SQIVND (reference sequence).

This clone showed up just once. CDR3 loop: CASSLGISQETQYF. DNA of the CDR3: TGTGCCAGCAGCTTGGGGATAAGTCAGGAGACCCAGTACTTC. The V and J genes are TRBV7-2 and TRBJ2-5; no clear D gene. Germline V gene lookup returns CDR1 SGHTA and CDR2 FQGNSA. The CDR3 runs to 14 residues. V was pared by 3 bases and J by 5 bases, with 13 bases between.

The chain uses TRBV6-5 and TRBJ2-1, with TRBD2 matching 7 bases. The CDR3 has 15 amino acids. Germline assignment: CDR1 MNHEY and CDR2 SVGAGI. V shed 10 bases and J 7 bases; nucleotides not matched to a gene: 16. The DNA for the CDR3 is TGTGCCACTTCTCACGGCCTAGCGGTAGTTAATGAGCAGTTCTTC. Its translation: CATSHGLAVVNEQFF.

The gene calls are TRBV11-2 and TRBJ2-2; 11 bases are a match to TRBD2. Germline assignment: CDR1 SGHAT and CDR2 FQNNGV. With V trimmed by 5 bases and J by 6 bases, 8 bases remained unmatched. The CDR3 covers 16 residues. CDR3 coding DNA: TGTGCCAGCAGCCCCACTAGCGGGAGAGGTGCCGGGGAGCTGTTTTTT. Its protein product is CASSPTSGRGAGELFF.